Sequencing of this T cell receptor beta chain was carried out in a study of blood T cells in healthy people across ages. Findings and limits, study-wide: Age brought a roughly linear fall in TCR beta diversity measured per million T cells.

Through a sample-barcoded 5' primer and a J-beta primer mix, a second PCR was run for about 6 to 11 cycles. TCRdb used MiXCR to reprocess the 5' RACE reads, holding one entry per CDR3 protein. Here the sample spans about 900,000 distinct CDR3 sequences, approximately 49% being singletons. As for this clonotype: The antigen remains undetermined.

The TCR originated in a man younger than 45 in good health. Sequencing was performed on blood.

CDR3 loop: CSARDNSVDTGELFF. As DNA, the CDR3 is TGCAGTGCTAGAGATAATAGCGTTGACACCGGGGAGCTGTTTTTT. The chain is built from TRBV20-1 and TRBJ2-2, with D possibly being TRBD2 (5 bases). Per germline, CDR1 DFQATT and CDR2 SNEGSKA (reference sequence). V lost 0 bases to trimming and J lost 3 bases, with 11 bases between them. The CDR3 length is 15 residues.